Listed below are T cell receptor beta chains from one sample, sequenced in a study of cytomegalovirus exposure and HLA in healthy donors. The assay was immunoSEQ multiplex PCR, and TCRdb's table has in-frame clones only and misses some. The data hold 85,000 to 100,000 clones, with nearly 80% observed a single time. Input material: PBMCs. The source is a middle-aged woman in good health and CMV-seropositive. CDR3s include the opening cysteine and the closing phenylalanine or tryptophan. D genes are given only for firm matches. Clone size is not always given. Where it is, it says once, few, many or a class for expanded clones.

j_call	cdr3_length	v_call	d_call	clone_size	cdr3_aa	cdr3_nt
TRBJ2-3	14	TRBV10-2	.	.	CASNPGERGDTQYF	TGCGCCAGCAACCCGGGGGAGCGTGGAGATACGCAGTATTTT
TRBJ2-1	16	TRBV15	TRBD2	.	CATSRDPAGSYNEQFF	TGTGCCACCAGCAGAGATCCAGCGGGGTCCTACAATGAGCAGTTCTTC
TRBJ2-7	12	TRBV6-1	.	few	CASTRGFDEQYF	TGTGCCAGCACTAGGGGCTTCGACGAGCAGTACTTC
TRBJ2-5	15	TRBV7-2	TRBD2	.	CASSLLLAGGETQYF	TGTGCCAGCAGCTTGTTACTAGCGGGAGGAGAGACCCAGTACTTC
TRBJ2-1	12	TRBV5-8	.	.	CASCYTGNEQFF	TGTGCCAGCTGCTACACGGGGAATGAGCAGTTCTTC
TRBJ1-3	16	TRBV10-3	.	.	CAISEWRRDHGNTIYF	TGTGCCATCAGTGAGTGGAGGAGGGATCACGGAAACACCATATATTTT
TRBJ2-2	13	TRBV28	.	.	CASRKQGTGELFF	TGTGCCAGCAGGAAACAGGGAACCGGGGAGCTGTTTTTT
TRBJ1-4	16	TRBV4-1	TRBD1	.	CASSHGPGQGGEKLFF	TGCGCCAGCAGCCACGGCCCGGGACAGGGCGGTGAAAAACTGTTTTTT
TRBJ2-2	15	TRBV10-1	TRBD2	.	CASSEGEGHTGELFF	TGCGCCAGCAGTGAGGGGGAGGGCCACACCGGGGAGCTGTTTTTT
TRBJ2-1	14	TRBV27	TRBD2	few	CASSVSGGYNEQFF	TGTGCCAGCAGTGTAAGCGGGGGCTACAATGAGCAGTTCTTC
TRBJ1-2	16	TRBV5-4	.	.	CASSNRPGQTNYGYTF	TGTGCCAGCAGCAATCGACCGGGACAAACTAACTATGGCTACACCTTC
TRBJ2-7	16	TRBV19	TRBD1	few	CASSIDGDRGINEQYF	TGTGCCAGTAGTATAGATGGCGACAGGGGGATCAACGAGCAGTACTTC
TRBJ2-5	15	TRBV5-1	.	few	CASSLSGGSRETQYF	TGCGCCAGCAGCCTTAGCGGAGGTTCCAGGGAGACCCAGTACTTC
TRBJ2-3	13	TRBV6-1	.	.	CASNKLPTDTQYF	TGTGCCAGCAATAAGCTCCCCACAGATACGCAGTATTTT
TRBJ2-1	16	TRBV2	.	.	CASTMSEDSVYNEQFF	TGTGCCAGCACTATGTCAGAGGACTCCGTATACAATGAGCAGTTCTTC
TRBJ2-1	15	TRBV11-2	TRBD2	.	CASSSISGISNEQFF	TGTGCCAGCAGTTCAATTAGCGGGATCAGCAATGAGCAGTTCTTC
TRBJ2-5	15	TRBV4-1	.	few	CASSQDQGYQETQYF	TGCGCCAGCAGCCAAGATCAGGGGTACCAAGAGACCCAGTACTTC
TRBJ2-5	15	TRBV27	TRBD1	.	CASSSYTGGVETQYF	TGTGCCAGCAGTTCCTACACAGGGGGCGTGGAGACCCAGTACTTC
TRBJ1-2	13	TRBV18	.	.	CASSPPLPGGYTF	TGTGCCAGCTCACCACCCTTGCCAGGTGGCTACACCTTC
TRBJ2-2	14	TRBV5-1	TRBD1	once	CASSEGQPTGELFF	TGCGCCAGCAGCGAGGGACAGCCCACCGGGGAGCTGTTTTTT
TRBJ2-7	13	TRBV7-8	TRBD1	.	CASSPGQGAEQYF	TGTGCCAGCAGCCCGGGACAGGGTGCCGAGCAGTACTTC
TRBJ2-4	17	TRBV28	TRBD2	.	CASSFVGSGEAKNIQYF	TGTGCCAGCAGTTTTGTCGGTAGCGGGGAAGCCAAAAACATTCAGTACTTC
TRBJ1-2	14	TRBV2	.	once	CASSERTENYGYTF	TGTGCCAGCAGTGAGAGGACAGAAAACTATGGCTACACCTTC
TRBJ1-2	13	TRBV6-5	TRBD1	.	CASSPGTGGRYTF	TGTGCCAGCAGCCCGGGGACAGGGGGCAGGTACACCTTC
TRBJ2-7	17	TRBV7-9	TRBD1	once	CASSSPTKTGGSYEQYF	TGTGCCAGCAGCTCCCCCACGAAGACAGGGGGCTCCTACGAGCAGTACTTC
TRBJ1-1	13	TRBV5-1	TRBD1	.	CASRTGGDTEAFF	TGCGCCAGCAGAACAGGGGGAGACACTGAAGCTTTCTTT
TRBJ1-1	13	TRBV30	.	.	CAWSVRMNTEAFF	TGTGCCTGGAGTGTGCGAATGAACACTGAAGCTTTCTTT